This is a list of T cell receptor beta chains from one sample in a study of PD-1 blockade in classical Hodgkin lymphoma. Sequenced by immunoSEQ multiplex PCR; TCRdb stores in-frame clones only, minus some. The data show about 64,000 clones, about 90% seen once. The specimen was peripheral blood mononuclear cells (PBMCs), collected before the fourth cycle of nivolumab. All receptors derive from a human donor with classical Hodgkin lymphoma. CDR3s include the opening cysteine and the closing phenylalanine or tryptophan. The order of the fields is V gene, clone size, J gene, CDR3 length, D gene, CDR3 DNA, CDR3 protein. The D gene is left open where the match is weak. Clone size, where shown, is once, few, many, or a class for clones that have expanded.

>TRBV7-8|NA|TRBJ1-2|14|NA
TGTGCCAGCAGCTTAGGCGGGGAAGTATATGGCTACACCTTC
CASSLGGEVYGYTF
>TRBV7-6|NA|TRBJ1-1|13|NA
TGTGCCAGCAGCTTTGGGGGAGTCACTGAAGCTTTCTTT
CASSFGGVTEAFF
>TRBV6-6|NA|TRBJ1-2|12|NA
TGTGCCAGCAGTACGGGAGGCTATGGCTACACCTTC
CASSTGGYGYTF
>TRBV5-1|NA|TRBJ2-7|13|TRBD1
TGCGCCAGCAGCTACGGACAGGGCTACGAGCAGTACTTC
CASSYGQGYEQYF
>TRBV7-9|NA|TRBJ2-1|15|NA
TGTGCCAGCAGCAGGACAGCGAGCTCCTACAATGAGCAGTTCTTC
CASSRTASSYNEQFF
>TRBV7-8|NA|TRBJ2-5|14|NA
TGTGCCAGCAGCTTAGCGGAGCCCAGAGAGACCCAGTACTTC
CASSLAEPRETQYF
>TRBV11-2|NA|TRBJ1-1|13|NA
TGTGCCAGCAGCTCCGGTTGGAACACTGAAGCTTTCTTT
CASSSGWNTEAFF
>TRBV27|NA|TRBJ2-1|15|TRBD2
TGTGCCAGCACTGTACTAGCGGGGGGGCCAGATGAGCAGTTCTTC
CASTVLAGGPDEQFF
>TRBV4-1|NA|TRBJ2-2|16|TRBD2
TGCGCCAGCAGCCCTCCCTATGGGGGGGGGACCGGGGAGCTGTTTTTT
CASSPPYGGGTGELFF
>TRBV5-1|NA|TRBJ2-2|16|TRBD2
TGCGCCAGCAGAGTAGCGGGGGAGCGTAACACCGGGGAGCTGTTTTTT
CASRVAGERNTGELFF
>TRBV25-1|NA|TRBJ1-1|13|NA
TGTGCCAGCAGTCGCGGAGGGAACACTGAAGCTTTCTTT
CASSRGGNTEAFF
>TRBV2|NA|TRBJ1-6|15|TRBD1
TGTGCCAGCAGTGATTCTAAGGGGGCGGGTTCACCCCTCCACTTT
CASSDSKGAGSPLHF
>TRBV5-4|NA|TRBJ1-1|14|NA
TGTGCCAGCAGCTTGGACGTCGCAGGGCCGGGAGCTTTCTTT
CASSLDVAGPGAFF
>TRBV19|NA|TRBJ2-7|13|NA
TGTGCCAGTAGTATCAGACATTCCCAGGAGCAGTACTTC
CASSIRHSQEQYF
>TRBV7-3|NA|TRBJ1-2|13|NA
TGTGCCAGCAGCTTAGGGACGGGCTATGGCTACACCTTC
CASSLGTGYGYTF
>TRBV10-1|NA|TRBJ2-6|14|NA
TGCGCCAGCAGTGAAAACTCTGGGGCCAACGTCCTGACTTTC
CASSENSGANVLTF
>TRBV5-1|NA|TRBJ1-1|16|TRBD1
TGCGCCAGCAGCTTTGGGACAGGGGGTATGAACACTGAAGCTTTCTTT
CASSFGTGGMNTEAFF
>TRBV5-6|NA|TRBJ1-1|12|NA
TGTGCCAGCAGCTTGAGGTTTGGCGAAGCTTTCTTT
CASSLRFGEAFF
>TRBV7-6|NA|TRBJ1-3|15|NA
TGTGCCAGCAGCCTGGGACGGATCTCTGGAAACACCATATATTTT
CASSLGRISGNTIYF
>TRBV4-2|NA|TRBJ2-3|16|NA
TGTGCCAGCAGCCACCTACAGGGAGGCGGCACAGATACGCAGTATTTT
CASSHLQGGGTDTQYF
>TRBV6-1|NA|TRBJ1-6|16|NA
TGTGCCAGCAGTGCGTTGGGTGGGAGGGGTAATTCACCCCTCCACTTT
CASSALGGRGNSPLHF
>TRBV18|NA|TRBJ2-3|15|NA
TGTGCCAGCTCACCAAGCGAGATGAACACAGATACGCAGTATTTT
CASSPSEMNTDTQYF
>TRBV6-1|NA|TRBJ2-1|16|TRBD2
TGTGCCAGCAGTGTCATAGCGGGGGATCCGACTCATGAGCAGTTCTTC
CASSVIAGDPTHEQFF
>TRBV5-4|few|TRBJ1-6|14|NA
TGTGCCAGCAGCTTGGAACAGTCCAATTCACCCCTCCACTTT
CASSLEQSNSPLHF
>TRBV27|NA|TRBJ1-5|17|NA
TGTGCCAGCAGTTTATCGATGGACAGTTCAAGCAATCAGCCCCAGCATTTT
CASSLSMDSSSNQPQHF
>TRBV30|NA|TRBJ2-2|15|TRBD2
TGTGCCTGGATCACCGCGGGGGGCCGGACCGGGGAGCTGTTTTTT
CAWITAGGRTGELFF
>TRBV11-3|NA|TRBJ2-1|14|NA
TGTGCCAGCAGCTTAGACGCCAGTTGGAATGAGCAGTTCTTC
CASSLDASWNEQFF